The 28 T cell receptor beta chains in this list originate from one sample, sequenced in a study of beta chain features in type 1 diabetes. Sequencing targeted expressed TCRB transcripts, as all isolated RNA had been reverse transcribed. Profiling relied on immunoSEQ multiplex PCR, and the TCRdb table lists in-frame clones only, not all of them. The sample consists of under 250,000 clones, 27% of them appearing once. Specimen: central memory CD4+ T cells from blood. All receptors come from a man aged 30-40 years in good health.

Points on this clone: Other DNA sequences from this sample encode an identical CDR3 as well. The CDR3 sequence is CASSESGTSGGQETQYF. For the CDR3, the DNA is TGTGCCAGCAGTGAATCGGGGACTAGCGGGGGGCAAGAGACCCAGTACTTC. This chain uses TRBV6-1 with TRBJ2-5, with 15 positions matching TRBD2. There are 17 residues in the CDR3. The germline V gene encodes CDR1 MNHNS and CDR2 SASEGT. Trimming at V came to 2 bases and at J to 2 bases, leaving 3 bases not matched to a gene.

The chain recombines TRBV7-9 with TRBJ2-1; tentative D call: TRBD2 (5 bases). Trimming stripped 5 bases from V and 9 bases from J, with 8 bases between. The CDR3 is made up of 11 amino acids. From germline, CDR1 is SEHNR and CDR2 FQNEAQ (reference sequence). CDR3 sequence: CASSVGVEQFF. Here the CDR3 DNA reads TGTGCCAGCAGCGTCGGGGTTGAGCAGTTCTTC. Full variable domain (outside the CDR3, taken from reference TRBV7-9 and TRBJ2-1): DTGVSQNPRHKITKRGQNVTFRCDPISEHNRLYWYRQTLGQGPEFLTYFQNEAQLEKSRLLSDRFSAERPKGSFSTLEIQRTEQGDSAMYLCASSVGVEQFFGPGTRLTVL.

This clone came up a few times. The chain couples TRBV7-2 to TRBJ2-1; TRBD2 is a possible D gene (6 bases). The V gene lost 0 bases and the J gene lost 1 base, with 10 bases spanning the gap. Germline CDR1 SGHTA, CDR2 FQGNSA. This CDR3 comprises 16 residues. The CDR3 spells CASSLAASVSYNEQFF. CDR3 in DNA: TGTGCCAGCAGCTTAGCTGCTAGCGTTTCCTACAATGAGCAGTTCTTC.

This clone was detected ten times or more. V gene TRBV19 combines with J gene TRBJ2-1, with D unresolved. With 3 bases removed from V and 8 bases from J, the gap between germline ends came to 14 bases. CDR3 size: 14 residues. The germline gives CDR1 LNHDA, CDR2 SQIVND (reference sequence). The CDR3, as DNA: TGTGCCAGTAGTATGAGAGTGGTCGGCCATGAGCAGTTCTTC. It specifies CASSMRVVGHEQFF.

This clone appeared a few times. The V gene is TRBV19, the J gene TRBJ2-1; 13 positions agree with TRBD2. The CDR3 runs 15 residues. Trimming at V came to 9 bases and at J to 10 bases, leaving 12 bases not matched to a gene. Germline CDR1 and CDR2: LNHDA and SQIVND (reference sequence). The CDR3 loop is CARPTGTSGTGEQFF. As DNA, the CDR3 is TGTGCCAGACCGACCGGGACTAGCGGGACGGGGGAGCAGTTCTTC. Full variable domain (rest looked up from reference TRBV19 and TRBJ2-1): DGGITQSPKYLFRKEGQNVTLSCEQNLNHDAMYWYRQDPGQGLRLIYYSQIVNDFQKGDIAEGYSVSREKKESFPLTVTSAQKNPTAFYLCARPTGTSGTGEQFFGPGTRLTVL.

This rearrangement joins TRBV29-1 to TRBJ2-7, with 7 bases fitting TRBD1. J lost 2 bases, V lost 5 bases, and 9 bases had no gene match. Germline V gene data show CDR1 as SQVTM and CDR2 as ANQGSEA. The CDR3 covers 14 residues. CDR3 coding DNA: TGCAGCGTTTCCGGACAGGAGAGCCCCTACGAGCAGTACTTC. Protein: CSVSGQESPYEQYF.

The chain couples TRBV2 to TRBJ2-1, with 8 positions matching TRBD2. The CDR3 consists of 18 residues. Trimming cost V 4 bases and J 6 bases; bases outside gene matches: 17. Germline-derived CDR1 and CDR2 are SNHLY and FYNNEI. CDR3 in DNA: TGTGCCAGCAGTGCGGGGGGGGCCAGAGGCGGTCGCACCAATGAGCAGTTCTTC. Amino acid sequence: CASSAGGARGGRTNEQFF.

This clone was picked up a small number of times. CDR3 sequence (DNA): TGTGCCAGCAGAGCAGGAAGGGGGACTGGGAAGCAGTACTTC. Its translation: CASRAGRGTGKQYF. This chain joins TRBV28 and TRBJ2-7; the D gene could be TRBD1 or TRBD2 (6 bases each). CDR1 MDHEN and CDR2 SYDVKM come from the germline V gene. There are 14 residues in the CDR3. The V end was cut by 6 bases, the J end by 8 bases, with 20 bases between.

The chain has TRBV5-6 and TRBJ2-7; no clear D gene. Per the germline V gene, CDR1 is SGHDT and CDR2 is YYEEEE. The CDR3 spans 13 residues. Trimming stripped 1 base from V and 1 base from J, with 6 bases between. CDR3 amino acids: CASSLPPSYEQYF. In nucleotides, the CDR3 is TGTGCCAGCAGCTTGCCGCCTTCCTACGAGCAGTACTTC.

The table lists this clone with many counts. V usage is TRBV9 and J usage is TRBJ1-1, with D unresolved. V was pared by 4 bases and J by 1 base, with 11 bases between. Germline V gene lookup returns CDR1 SGDLS and CDR2 YYNGEE. The length of the CDR3 is 14 residues. The CDR3 protein is CASSPQRANTEAFF. The CDR3 DNA reads as TGTGCCAGCAGCCCCCAGAGGGCGAACACTGAAGCTTTCTTT.

This chain connects TRBV7-8 to TRBJ1-4; 8 bases are shared with TRBD1. This CDR3 has 12 residues. V shed 4 bases, J shed 8 bases, and the junction held 0 bases outside the gene matches. CDR1 and CDR2 (germline): SGHVS, FQNEAQ. The CDR3 spells CASSWTGEKLFF. The CDR3 coding sequence is TGTGCCAGCAGCTGGACAGGGGAAAAACTGTTTTTT.

The genes are TRBV11-3 and TRBJ1-1; a weak D match, TRBD1 (5 bases). The CDR3 sequence is 14 residues long. The germline V gene has CDR1 SGHNT and CDR2 YENEEA. Trimming left V 3 bases short and J 5 bases short, with 13 bases between. This chain's CDR3 is CASSFGTTGTEAFF. The CDR3 DNA reads as TGTGCCAGCAGCTTCGGGACTACGGGGACTGAAGCTTTCTTT. The full variable domain, its missing parts supplied by reference TRBV11-3 and TRBJ1-1, is EAGVVQSPRYKIIEKKQPVAFWCNPISGHNTLYWYLQNLGQGPELLIRYENEEAVDDSQLPKDRFSAERLKGVDSTLKIQPAELGDSAVYLCASSFGTTGTEAFFGQGTRLTVV.

There are a few counts of this clone. The chain recombines TRBV5-4 with TRBJ2-7; 7 bases are shared with TRBD1. The CDR3 consists of 15 residues. Germline loops: CDR1 SGHNT, CDR2 YYREEE (reference sequence). Losses at the gene ends were 4 bases for V and 3 bases for J; bases not matched to a gene: 10. For the CDR3, the DNA is TGTGCCAGCAGCGTGATTACAGGGGCCCGCTACGAGCAGTACTTC. It translates to CASSVITGARYEQYF.

In regard to this clone: Additional DNA sequences in this sample encode the identical CDR3. J is TRBJ1-1 and V is TRBV30; no clear D gene. Germline-derived CDR1 and CDR2 are GTSNPN and SVGIG (reference sequence). The CDR3 sequence is 14 residues long. V lost 0 bases and J 2 bases, leaving 10 bases between the germline ends. The CDR3 DNA reads as TGTGCCTGGAGTGTACCGGGCGGTAACACTGAAGCTTTCTTT. Its translation: CAWSVPGGNTEAFF.

The chain combines TRBV11-2 with TRBJ2-3; 7 bases agree with TRBD1. With V trimmed by 4 bases and J by 6 bases, 4 bases remained unmatched. Germline V gene data show CDR1 as SGHAT and CDR2 as FQNNGV. CDR3 length equals 13 residues. The CDR3 bases are TGTGCCAGCAGCTCAGACAGGGATGATACGCAGTATTTT. Residues: CASSSDRDDTQYF.

This clone was recorded a few times. The chain joins TRBV14 to TRBJ2-7, with unresolved D. The CDR3 length is 12 residues. V dropped 2 bases and J dropped 4 bases, with 6 bases sitting between them. Germline CDR1 and CDR2: SGHDN and FVKESK. The CDR3 DNA is TGTGCCAGCAGCCAACTCACGTACGAGCAGTACTTC. Its translation: CASSQLTYEQYF. The whole variable domain, remainder taken from reference TRBV14 and TRBJ2-7, is EAGVTQFPSHSVIEKGQTVTLRCDPISGHDNLYWYRRVMGKEIKFLLHFVKESKQDESGMPNNRFLAERTGGTYSTLKVQPAELEDSGVYFCASSQLTYEQYFGPGTRLTVT.

The rearrangement links TRBV30 to TRBJ2-4; either TRBD1 or TRBD2 may supply D (5 bases each). The CDR3 spans 15 residues. V was clipped by 1 base and J by 4 bases, with 14 bases between them. Germline lookup yields CDR1 GTSNPN and CDR2 SVGIG (reference sequence). The CDR3 reads CAWSALEGTKNIQYF. The CDR3 DNA reads as TGTGCCTGGAGTGCTTTAGAAGGGACGAAAAACATTCAGTACTTC.

The chain carries TRBV7-8 and TRBJ2-7; no clear D. CDR1 is SGHVS and CDR2 is FQNEAQ in the germline V gene. The CDR3 covers 12 residues. V was pared by 5 bases and J by 6 bases, with 11 bases between. The CDR3 DNA is TGTGCCAGCAGCCTCACCTCAGGCGAGCAGTACTTC. Residues: CASSLTSGEQYF.

This chain uses TRBV9 with TRBJ2-3; a weak D match, TRBD2 (5 bases). CDR3 size: 15 residues. CDR1 and CDR2 (germline): SGDLS, YYNGEE. V lost 10 bases and J 0 bases, leaving 18 bases between the germline ends. CDR3 sequence reads: CASTGSLRSTDTQYF. CDR3 coding DNA: TGTGCCTCAACGGGAAGCCTACGTAGCACAGATACGCAGTATTTT.

This clone was seen a handful of times. The rearrangement uses TRBV30 and TRBJ1-6; D gene ambiguous. This CDR3 is 13 amino acids long. Trimming removed 0 bases at V and 9 bases at J, with 9 bases between. CDR1 and CDR2 (germline): GTSNPN, SVGIG (reference sequence). CDR3 coding DNA: TGTGCCTGGAGTGTACGAATGGGTTCACCCCTCCACTTT. It translates to CAWSVRMGSPLHF.

The chain links TRBV10-3 to TRBJ2-1, with D tentatively TRBD1 (5 bases). This CDR3 comprises 15 residues. CDR1 is ENHRY, CDR2 SYGVKD, per germline. Trimming left V 2 bases short and J 7 bases short, with 15 bases between. The CDR3 is CAISEPSRKGNEQFF. Written as DNA, the CDR3 is TGTGCCATCAGTGAGCCTTCCCGCAAGGGGAATGAGCAGTTCTTC.

V and J are TRBV11-2 and TRBJ2-3, with 14 bases lining up with TRBD2. The CDR3 spans 16 residues. Trimming removed 6 bases from V and 3 bases from J; junction bases left unmatched: 5. Per the germline V gene, CDR1 is SGHAT and CDR2 is FQNNGV. The CDR3 reads CASSLTSGGATDTQYF. CDR3 sequence (DNA): TGTGCCAGCAGTCTGACTAGCGGGGGGGCAACAGATACGCAGTATTTT.

This clone was counted a few times. The chain is built from TRBV29-1 and TRBJ1-1; 7 nucleotides line up with TRBD1. In germline, CDR1 is SQVTM, CDR2 ANQGSEA. The CDR3 runs to 13 residues. After removal of 5 bases from V and 3 bases from J, the junction contained 6 bases not matched to a gene. The CDR3 bases are TGCAGCGTTACCCAGGGACAGTACACTGAAGCTTTCTTT. Its protein is CSVTQGQYTEAFF. Filled out from reference TRBV29-1 and TRBJ1-1, the complete variable domain reads SAVISQKPSRDICQRGTSLTIQCQVDSQVTMMFWYRQQPGQSLTLIATANQGSEATYESGFVIDKFPISRPNLTFSTLTVSNMSPEDSSIYLCSVTQGQYTEAFFGQGTRLTVV.

CDR3 DNA sequence: TGTGCCAGCAGCTTAGCGAGACTAGCGGCTAGCACAGATACGCAGTATTTT. Protein sequence: CASSLARLAASTDTQYF. The chain links TRBV7-2 to TRBJ2-3, with 9 bases fitting TRBD2. The CDR3 is 17 residues long. V trimming: 0 bases; J trimming: 0 bases; junction bases outside the gene matches: 4. Germline V gene sequence: CDR1 SGHTA, CDR2 FQGNSA.

J is TRBJ2-6 and V is TRBV30; 7 bases line up with TRBD1. There are 14 residues in the CDR3. The V gene end was trimmed by 7 bases and the J gene end by 4 bases; junction bases not matched to a gene: 7. From germline, CDR1 is GTSNPN and CDR2 SVGIG (reference sequence). The CDR3 loop is CALKRGPGANVLTF. CDR3 bases: TGTGCCTTAAAAAGGGGGCCCGGGGCCAACGTCCTGACTTTC.

This chain uses TRBV28 with TRBJ2-3, with TRBD2 matching 7 bases. Trimming took 4 bases from V and 2 from J; bases not matched to a gene: 15. Germline V gene lookup returns CDR1 MDHEN and CDR2 SYDVKM. The CDR3 extends over 18 amino acids. The CDR3 loop reads CASSSRTWREGPTDTQYF. The CDR3 DNA reads as TGTGCCAGCAGTTCCCGAACCTGGAGGGAGGGCCCCACAGATACGCAGTATTTT.

This clone was observed once. The chain employs TRBV2 and TRBJ2-1, with 12 bases matching TRBD2. Germline V gene sequence: CDR1 SNHLY, CDR2 FYNNEI. V lost 1 base and J lost 8; bases outside the gene matches: 6. The CDR3 loop spans 16 amino acids. The CDR3 DNA sequence: TGTGCCAGCAGTGAAGGGAGACTAGCGGGAGTGGATGAGCAGTTCTTC. Its protein product is CASSEGRLAGVDEQFF.

This sequence joins TRBV2 and TRBJ2-1, with D unresolved. Germline CDR1 reads SNHLY; CDR2 reads FYNNEI. V shed 8 bases and J shed 1 base, with 9 bases lying between them. The CDR3 length is 13 residues. CDR3 nucleotide sequence: TGTGCCAGCGGACCGAGTTCCTACAATGAGCAGTTCTTC. Translated, it gives CASGPSSYNEQFF.